This T cell receptor beta chain was retrieved from a study of blood T cell repertoires in COVID-19. Authors' processing steps: Nucleated cell counts were estimated from reference gene primer amplification. Some clones are missing from TCRdb's copy, which holds only in-frame ones; the method was immunoSEQ multiplex PCR. V, J and clone size derive from that table, while D and trimming were established from the DNA sequence. The sample has approximately 450,000 clones, about 90% seen once. CDR1 SGHNT and CDR2 YYREEE come from the germline V gene (reference sequence). The CDR3 has 14 residues. The V gene end was trimmed by 2 bases and the J gene end by 5 bases; junction bases not matched to a gene: 3.

Input material: PBMCs or T cells enriched from blood (not recorded which). This sequence originates from a woman younger than 35 with acute COVID-19. The V call is TRBV5-4, the J call TRBJ2-5, with TRBD2 matching 10 bases. CDR3 in amino acids: CASSLAGGRETQYF. DNA for the CDR3: TGTGCCAGCAGCTTAGCGGGAGGGAGGGAGACCCAGTACTTC.